A selection of T cell receptor beta chains follows, all from one sample in a study of cytomegalovirus exposure and HLA in healthy donors. Profiling relied on immunoSEQ multiplex PCR, and the TCRdb table lists in-frame clones only, not all of them. The sample yields 180,000 or so clones, more than 80% seen once. The sequenced material came from PBMCs. Source of these receptors: a woman under 30 in good health and CMV-seronegative. CDR3s include the opening cysteine and the closing phenylalanine or tryptophan. D genes are given only for firm matches. Rows give clone size only sometimes, using once, few, many, or a class for an expanded clone.

>.|TRBJ2-3|TRBV4-3|.
CASSPKAQGTPYTQYF
TGCGCCAGCAGCCCAAAAGCCCAGGGGACCCCTTATACGCAGTATTTT
>.|TRBJ1-2|TRBV25-1|few
CASSEYGGTGGYTF
TGTGCCAGCAGTGAATACGGTGGAACCGGGGGCTACACCTTC
>TRBD2|TRBJ2-3|TRBV4-1|.
CASSQDRGGSLFGTDTQYF
TGCGCCAGCAGCCAAGATCGTGGCGGGAGCTTGTTTGGGACAGATACGCAGTATTTT
>.|TRBJ2-6|TRBV19|.
CASSTGNRYAGANVLTF
TGTGCCAGTAGTACAGGGAATCGGTACGCTGGGGCCAACGTCCTGACTTTC
>TRBD1|TRBJ2-7|TRBV4-1|few
CASSQGDRVYEQYF
TGCGCCAGCAGCCAAGGGGACAGGGTCTACGAGCAGTACTTC
>.|TRBJ1-1|TRBV28|.
CASTLLWGQAFF
TGTGCCAGCACCCTACTCTGGGGGCAAGCTTTCTTT
>.|TRBJ2-5|TRBV27|.
CASSATGYQETQYF
TGTGCCAGCAGTGCGACAGGATACCAAGAGACCCAGTACTTC
>.|TRBJ2-1|TRBV5-1|.
CASSLVSSGPYNEQFF
TGCGCCAGCAGCTTGGTTAGTAGCGGACCCTACAATGAGCAGTTCTTC
>.|TRBJ1-2|TRBV2|.
CASRNDALSGGYTF
TGTGCCAGCCGGAATGACGCCCTTAGCGGGGGCTACACCTTC
>.|TRBJ2-3|TRBV7-9|.
CASSDAGDTQYF
TGTGCCAGCAGCGACGCAGGGGATACGCAGTATTTT
>TRBD2|TRBJ2-7|TRBV11-2|.
CASSLGTSLGSYEQYF
TGTGCCAGCAGCTTAGGGACTAGCTTGGGCTCCTACGAGCAGTACTTC
>TRBD1|TRBJ2-1|TRBV5-1|.
CASSQGTDTVINEQFF
TGCGCCAGCAGCCAGGGGACAGATACGGTCATCAATGAGCAGTTCTTC
>.|TRBJ1-3|TRBV5-4|.
CASSSPSSGNTIYF
TGTGCCAGCAGCTCACCCAGTTCTGGAAACACCATATATTTT
>TRBD2|TRBJ2-7|TRBV7-6|.
CASSFGTSGSYEQYF
TGTGCCAGCAGCTTCGGGACTAGCGGCTCCTACGAGCAGTACTTC
>TRBD1|TRBJ2-2|TRBV7-9|once
CASSLERQGARPGSGELFF
TGTGCCAGCAGCTTAGAGAGACAGGGGGCCCGGCCTGGTTCCGGGGAGCTGTTTTTT
>TRBD1|TRBJ2-7|TRBV5-1|.
CASSLRQGANSEQYF
TGCGCCAGCAGCTTAAGACAGGGGGCGAACAGCGAGCAGTACTTC
>.|TRBJ2-2|TRBV19|.
CASSTGEMGELFF
TGTGCCAGTAGTACTGGAGAGATGGGGGAGCTGTTTTTT
>.|TRBJ1-4|TRBV4-2|.
CASSPGRGGLLDEKLFF
TGTGCCAGCAGCCCTGGCCGGGGGGGGCTCTTGGATGAAAAACTGTTTTTT
>.|TRBJ2-1|TRBV11-3|.
CASSPRDSGDNEQFF
TGTGCCAGCAGCCCCCGGGACTCGGGAGACAATGAGCAGTTCTTC
>.|TRBJ2-7|TRBV6-1|.
CASSDRKGSETGWEQYF
TGTGCCAGCAGTGACCGAAAGGGGTCGGAGACCGGATGGGAGCAGTACTTC
>.|TRBJ1-4|TRBV6-1|once
CASSEYYTAINEKLFF
TGTGCCAGCAGTGAATATTATACAGCTATCAATGAAAAACTGTTTTTT
>TRBD2|TRBJ2-1|TRBV30|.
CAWRREGTEQFF
TGTGCCTGGCGACGGGAGGGCACTGAGCAGTTCTTC
>.|TRBJ1-5|TRBV6-8|.
CASTLKGPEQPQHF
TGTGCCAGCACCCTCAAGGGGCCGGAGCAGCCCCAGCATTTT
>TRBD2|TRBJ2-3|TRBV2|.
CASSEGLAGGTDTQYF
TGTGCCAGCAGTGAGGGACTAGCGGGCGGGACAGATACGCAGTATTTT
>.|TRBJ2-4|TRBV5-1|.
CASSLGELAKNIQYF
TGCGCCAGCAGCTTGGGAGAGCTAGCCAAAAACATTCAGTACTTC
>.|TRBJ2-2|TRBV4-3|.
CASSQDTNTGELFF
TGCGCCAGCAGCCAAGACACGAACACCGGGGAGCTGTTTTTT
>TRBD1|TRBJ1-5|TRBV28|.
CASSSRDRAGQPQHF
TGTGCCAGCAGTTCCCGGGACAGGGCCGGACAGCCCCAGCATTTT
>.|TRBJ2-7|TRBV28|.
CASSNGAVSYEQYF
TGTGCCAGCAGTAATGGGGCGGTTTCCTACGAGCAGTACTTC
>TRBD1|TRBJ2-7|TRBV7-2|.
CASSPGQGAYEQYF
TGTGCCAGCAGCCCCGGACAGGGGGCCTACGAGCAGTACTTC
>.|TRBJ1-1|TRBV7-6|many
CASSLGEGIEAFF
TGTGCCAGCAGCTTAGGGGAGGGTATAGAGGCTTTCTTT
>TRBD2|TRBJ2-7|TRBV6-1|.
CASSEALRGAYEQYF
TGTGCCAGCAGTGAAGCGCTTCGGGGGGCCTACGAGCAGTACTTC
>TRBD2|TRBJ2-7|TRBV5-1|once
CASSLSTGLAGDPYEQYF
TGCGCCAGCAGCCTGTCAACGGGACTAGCGGGAGACCCCTACGAGCAGTACTTC
>.|TRBJ1-3|TRBV5-1|.
CASSLEGGSGNTIYF
TGCGCCAGCAGCTTGGAGGGAGGCTCTGGAAACACCATATATTTT
>.|TRBJ2-7|TRBV2|.
CATGRGTSYEQYF
TGTGCCACCGGTCGGGGGACGAGCTACGAGCAGTACTTC
>TRBD1|TRBJ2-1|TRBV5-4|.
CASSWDREGFNEQFF
TGTGCCAGCAGCTGGGACAGGGAGGGGTTCAATGAGCAGTTCTTC
>TRBD1|TRBJ1-1|TRBV11-2|.
CASSFFRGQGNTEAFF
TGTGCCAGCAGCTTCTTTCGGGGACAGGGGAACACTGAAGCTTTCTTT
>TRBD2|TRBJ2-3|TRBV7-9|.
CSSRLSGIGTDTQYF
TGTTCCAGCAGACTTAGCGGGATAGGCACAGATACGCAGTATTTT
>TRBD1|TRBJ2-3|TRBV5-6|.
CASSLDRGRDTDTQYF
TGTGCCAGCAGCTTGGACAGGGGGCGAGACACAGATACGCAGTATTTT
>TRBD1|TRBJ2-7|TRBV27|.
CASSFTGAPREQYF
TGTGCCAGCAGTTTTACAGGGGCTCCCCGGGAGCAGTACTTC
>.|TRBJ2-5|TRBV5-4|.
CASSSTTGTATQYF
TGTGCCAGCAGCTCCACTACAGGGACCGCGACCCAGTACTTC
>TRBD1|TRBJ1-2|TRBV7-9|.
CSSSPGKGAIYGYTF
TGTTCCAGCAGCCCCGGGAAGGGGGCAATCTATGGCTACACCTTC
>TRBD2|TRBJ2-3|TRBV10-2|few
CASSVASGNSDTQYF
TGCGCCAGCAGTGTGGCTAGCGGGAATTCAGATACGCAGTATTTT
>.|TRBJ1-3|TRBV28|.
CASSFGVNGGNTIYF
TGTGCCAGCAGTTTCGGGGTGAATGGTGGAAACACCATATATTTT
>.|TRBJ1-3|TRBV29-1|.
CSLVQGNTIYF
TGCAGCCTTGTCCAGGGCAACACCATATATTTT
>.|TRBJ1-1|TRBV7-9|.
CASSLERDPEAFF
TGTGCCAGCAGCTTAGAGAGGGATCCTGAAGCTTTCTTT
>.|TRBJ1-1|TRBV7-3|.
CASSLTQVTEAFF
TGTGCCAGCAGCTTAACGCAGGTCACTGAAGCTTTCTTT
>TRBD2|TRBJ2-4|TRBV29-1|.
CSVDAGGNIQYF
TGCAGCGTTGATGCGGGGGGAAACATTCAGTACTTC
>TRBD2|TRBJ2-7|TRBV27|.
CASSSVPGLAGGLWEQYF
TGTGCCAGCAGTTCCGTCCCGGGACTAGCGGGAGGACTGTGGGAGCAGTACTTC
>TRBD1|TRBJ2-1|TRBV9|few
CASSGQGTYNEQFF
TGTGCCAGCAGCGGACAGGGAACCTACAATGAGCAGTTCTTC
>TRBD2|TRBJ2-7|TRBV15|.
CATSGQREGPRGEQYF
TGTGCCACCAGCGGCCAGCGGGAGGGCCCTCGTGGCGAGCAGTACTTC